This TCR beta chain came from a study of T cells in Graves' hyperthyroidism and ophthalmopathy. It was uncontrolled infection, other autoimmune disease, pregnancy or lactation that excluded patients. Only a few counts were recorded for this clonotype. The antigen remains undetermined. Study results and caveats: Most thyroid clonotypes expanded above 0.001 appeared in blood too.

RNA transcripts gave rise to amplified TCR beta CDR3 regions. An initial round of RT-PCR targeting the TCR CDR3 relied on the HTBI primer set. TCRdb ran MiXCR on the multiplex PCR reads and lists one entry per CDR3 protein. Among over 250,000 distinct CDR3 sequences listed, about 20% were seen once. The origin of this receptor is a man younger than 40 with Graves' ophthalmopathy. The sequenced sample consisted of blood.

DNA of the CDR3: TGTGCCAGCAGTTCGGGGGCGGGCTATGGCTACACCTTC. Protein product: CASSSGAGYGYTF. This chain connects TRBV28 to TRBJ1-2, with D possibly being TRBD1 (6 bases). The ends were cut back, 4 bases at V and 4 bases at J, with 10 bases in the middle. Per germline, CDR1 MDHEN and CDR2 SYDVKM. The CDR3 runs 13 residues.